This TCR beta chain emerged from a study of beta chain features in type 1 diabetes. Study context: No age, gender or cell yield differences were seen between patients and healthy donors. Sorted cells, roughly 98,000,000 in number, were examined across all samples.

In germline, CDR1 is GTSNPN, CDR2 SVGIG (reference sequence). Trimming removed 2 bases from V and 2 bases from J; junction bases left unmatched: 3. The CDR3 has 15 amino acids. This clone occurred a few times. Its antigen is unidentified. It was via CD45RO/CCR7/CD25/CD127/CD95/CD27 that CD4+ naive, central memory, regulatory and stem cell-like memory cells were sorted. Study findings and constraints: A moderate, significant TCRB CDR3 shortening appeared in type 1 diabetes across four CD4+ subsets.

Expressed TCRB transcripts got sequenced, as all isolated RNA was reverse transcribed. The repertoire was sequenced with immunoSEQ multiplex PCR; TCRdb's copy has only in-frame clones and lacks some. The table has about 390,000 clones, over 8.5% seen once; the top ten hold about 0.63%. This rearrangement joins TRBV30 to TRBJ1-5; 10 bases match TRBD1. The clonotype was recovered from a man in his thirties or forties with type 1 diabetes. Sample: central memory CD4+ T cells from blood. The CDR3 reads CAWSSGTGGNQPQHF. The CDR3 region has the DNA TGTGCCTGGAGTTCGGGGACAGGGGGCAATCAGCCCCAGCATTTT.